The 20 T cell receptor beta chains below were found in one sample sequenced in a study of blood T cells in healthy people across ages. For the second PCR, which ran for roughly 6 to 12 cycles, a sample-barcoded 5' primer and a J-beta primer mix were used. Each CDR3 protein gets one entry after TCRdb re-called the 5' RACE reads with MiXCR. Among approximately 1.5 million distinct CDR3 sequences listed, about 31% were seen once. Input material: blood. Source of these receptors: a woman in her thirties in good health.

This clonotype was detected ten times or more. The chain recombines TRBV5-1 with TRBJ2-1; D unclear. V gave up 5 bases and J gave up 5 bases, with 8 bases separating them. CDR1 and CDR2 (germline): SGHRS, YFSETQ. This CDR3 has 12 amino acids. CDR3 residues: CASRGYDNEQFF. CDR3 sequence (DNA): TGCGCCAGCAGGGGCTATGACAATGAGCAGTTCTTC.

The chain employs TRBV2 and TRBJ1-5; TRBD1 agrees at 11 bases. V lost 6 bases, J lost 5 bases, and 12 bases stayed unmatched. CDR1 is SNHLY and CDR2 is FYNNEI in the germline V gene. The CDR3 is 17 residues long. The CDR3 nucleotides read TGTGCCAGCAGCCCCGGACAGGGGGCTGGGGGCTATCAGCCCCAGCATTTT. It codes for CASSPGQGAGGYQPQHF.

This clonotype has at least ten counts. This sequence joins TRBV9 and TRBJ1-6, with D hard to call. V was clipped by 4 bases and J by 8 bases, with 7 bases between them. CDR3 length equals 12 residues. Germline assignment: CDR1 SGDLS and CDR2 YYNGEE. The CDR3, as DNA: TGTGCCAGCAGCACTACAGATTCACCCCTCCACTTT. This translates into CASSTTDSPLHF.

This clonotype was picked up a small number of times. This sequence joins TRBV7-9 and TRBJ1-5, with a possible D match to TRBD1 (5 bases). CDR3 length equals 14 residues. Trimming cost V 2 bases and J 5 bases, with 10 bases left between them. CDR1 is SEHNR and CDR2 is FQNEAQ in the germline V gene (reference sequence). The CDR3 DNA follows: TGTGCCAGCAGCTTAACAGGAATTGATCAGCCCCAGCATTTT. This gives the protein CASSLTGIDQPQHF.

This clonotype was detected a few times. CDR3 bases: TGTGCCAGCAGCCAGGATAGCGGGGGGCTGGAGACCCAGTACTTC. It is translated as CASSQDSGGLETQYF. The V call is TRBV3-1, the J call TRBJ2-5; 10 bases fit TRBD2. V trimming: 3 bases; J trimming: 5 bases; junction bases outside the gene matches: 6. CDR3 length equals 15 residues. CDR1 is LGHDT, CDR2 YNNKEL, per germline (reference sequence).

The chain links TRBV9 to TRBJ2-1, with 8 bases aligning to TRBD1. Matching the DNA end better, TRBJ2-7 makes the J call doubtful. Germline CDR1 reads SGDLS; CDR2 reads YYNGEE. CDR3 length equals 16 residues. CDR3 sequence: CASSVVGQGPYNEQYF. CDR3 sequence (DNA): TGTGCCAGCAGCGTAGTAGGACAGGGCCCCTACAATGAGCAGTACTTC.

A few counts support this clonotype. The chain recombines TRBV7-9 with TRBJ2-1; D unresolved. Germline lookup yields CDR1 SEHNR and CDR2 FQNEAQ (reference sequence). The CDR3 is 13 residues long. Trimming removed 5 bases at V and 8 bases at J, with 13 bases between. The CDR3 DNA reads TGTGCCAGCAGCCCCCCACCCCCTCATGAGCAGTTCTTC. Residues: CASSPPPPHEQFF. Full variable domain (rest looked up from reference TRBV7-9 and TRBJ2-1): DTGVSQNPRHKITKRGQNVTFRCDPISEHNRLYWYRQTLGQGPEFLTYFQNEAQLEKSRLLSDRFSAERPKGSFSTLEIQRTEQGDSAMYLCASSPPPPHEQFFGPGTRLTVL.

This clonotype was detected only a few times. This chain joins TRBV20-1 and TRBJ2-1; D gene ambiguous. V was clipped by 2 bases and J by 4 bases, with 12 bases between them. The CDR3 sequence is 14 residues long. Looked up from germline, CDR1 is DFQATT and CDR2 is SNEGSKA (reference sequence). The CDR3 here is CSARRSRSYNEQFF. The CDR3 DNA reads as TGCAGTGCTAGAAGGTCTAGGAGTTACAATGAGCAGTTCTTC.

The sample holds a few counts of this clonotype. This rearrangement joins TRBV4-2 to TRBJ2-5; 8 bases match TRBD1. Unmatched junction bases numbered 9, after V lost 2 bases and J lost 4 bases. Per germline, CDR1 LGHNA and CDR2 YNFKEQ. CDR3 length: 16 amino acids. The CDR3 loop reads CASSQPGTGNRETQYF. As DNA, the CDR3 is TGTGCCAGCAGCCAACCCGGGACAGGCAACCGAGAGACCCAGTACTTC.

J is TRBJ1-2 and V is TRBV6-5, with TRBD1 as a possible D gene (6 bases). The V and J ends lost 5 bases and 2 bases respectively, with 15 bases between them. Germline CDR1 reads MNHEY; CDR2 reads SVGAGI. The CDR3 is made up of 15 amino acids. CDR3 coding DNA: TGTGCCAGCAGTAACCCTCGGGGGGCGAACTATGGCTACACCTTC. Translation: CASSNPRGANYGYTF.

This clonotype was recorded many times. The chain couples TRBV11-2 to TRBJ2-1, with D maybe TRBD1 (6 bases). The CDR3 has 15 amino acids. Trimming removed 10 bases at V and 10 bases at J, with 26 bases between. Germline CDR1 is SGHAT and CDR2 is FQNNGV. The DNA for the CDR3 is TGTGCCACCAAAAAAGAGATTCAGGGGTCCGGGGAGCAGTTCTTC. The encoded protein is CATKKEIQGSGEQFF.

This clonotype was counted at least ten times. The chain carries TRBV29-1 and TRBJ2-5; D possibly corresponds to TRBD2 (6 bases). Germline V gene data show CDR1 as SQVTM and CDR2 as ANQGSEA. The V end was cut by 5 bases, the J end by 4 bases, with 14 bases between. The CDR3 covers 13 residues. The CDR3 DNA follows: TGCAGCGTTACACGACTAGATCGAGAGACCCAGTACTTC. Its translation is CSVTRLDRETQYF.

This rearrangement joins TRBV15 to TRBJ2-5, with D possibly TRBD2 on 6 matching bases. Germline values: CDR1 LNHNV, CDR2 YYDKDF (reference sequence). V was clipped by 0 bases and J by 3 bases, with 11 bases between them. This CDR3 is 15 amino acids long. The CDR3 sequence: CATSRDWDFEETQYF. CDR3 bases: TGTGCCACCAGCAGAGATTGGGACTTCGAAGAGACCCAGTACTTC.

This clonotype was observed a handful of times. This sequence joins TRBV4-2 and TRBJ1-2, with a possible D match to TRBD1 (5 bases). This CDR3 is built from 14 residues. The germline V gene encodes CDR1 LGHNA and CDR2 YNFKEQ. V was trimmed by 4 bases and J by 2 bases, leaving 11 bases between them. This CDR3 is CASSPVGENYGYTF. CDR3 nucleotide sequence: TGTGCCAGCAGCCCAGTGGGGGAAAACTATGGCTACACCTTC.

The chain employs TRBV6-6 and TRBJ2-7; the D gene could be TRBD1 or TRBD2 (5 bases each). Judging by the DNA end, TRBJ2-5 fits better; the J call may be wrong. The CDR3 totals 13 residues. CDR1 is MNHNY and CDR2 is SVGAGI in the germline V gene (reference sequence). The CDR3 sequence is CASSLGTVATQYF. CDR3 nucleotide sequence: TGTGCCAGCAGTCTCGGGACCGTCGCGACCCAGTACTTC.

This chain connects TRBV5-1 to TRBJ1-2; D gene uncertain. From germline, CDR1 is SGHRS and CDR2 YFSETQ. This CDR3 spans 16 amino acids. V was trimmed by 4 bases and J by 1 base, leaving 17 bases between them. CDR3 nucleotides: TGCGCCAGCAGCGGAACCAAGGGAGATATTAACTATGGCTACACCTTC. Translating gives CASSGTKGDINYGYTF.

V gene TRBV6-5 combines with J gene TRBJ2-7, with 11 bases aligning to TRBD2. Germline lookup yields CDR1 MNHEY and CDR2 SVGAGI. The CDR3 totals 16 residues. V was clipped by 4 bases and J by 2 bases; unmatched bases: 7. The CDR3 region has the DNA TGTGCCAGCAGTTCCCCACTAGCGGGAGATCCCTACGAGCAGTACTTC. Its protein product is CASSSPLAGDPYEQYF.

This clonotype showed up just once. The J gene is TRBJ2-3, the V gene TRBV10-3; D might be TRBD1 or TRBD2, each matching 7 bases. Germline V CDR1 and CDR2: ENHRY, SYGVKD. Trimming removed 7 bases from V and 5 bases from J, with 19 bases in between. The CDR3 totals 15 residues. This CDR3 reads CAINGEGARGDTQYF. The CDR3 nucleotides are TGTGCCATCAATGGGGAGGGGGCGCGAGGAGATACGCAGTATTTT.

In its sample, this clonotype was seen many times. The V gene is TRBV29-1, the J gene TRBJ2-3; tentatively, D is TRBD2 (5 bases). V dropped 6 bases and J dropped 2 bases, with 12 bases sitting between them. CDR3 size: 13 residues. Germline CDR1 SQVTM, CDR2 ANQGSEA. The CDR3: CSVGGRATDTQYF. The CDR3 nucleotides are TGCAGCGTAGGCGGGCGAGCCACAGATACGCAGTATTTT.

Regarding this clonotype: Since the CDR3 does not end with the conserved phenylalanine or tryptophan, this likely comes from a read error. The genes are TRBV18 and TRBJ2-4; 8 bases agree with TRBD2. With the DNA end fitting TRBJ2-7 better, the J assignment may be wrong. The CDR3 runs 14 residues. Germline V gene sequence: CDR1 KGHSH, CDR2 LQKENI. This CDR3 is CASSPGQRGSEQYC. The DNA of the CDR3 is TGTGCCAGCTCACCTGGACAGCGGGGGTCCGAGCAGTACTGC.